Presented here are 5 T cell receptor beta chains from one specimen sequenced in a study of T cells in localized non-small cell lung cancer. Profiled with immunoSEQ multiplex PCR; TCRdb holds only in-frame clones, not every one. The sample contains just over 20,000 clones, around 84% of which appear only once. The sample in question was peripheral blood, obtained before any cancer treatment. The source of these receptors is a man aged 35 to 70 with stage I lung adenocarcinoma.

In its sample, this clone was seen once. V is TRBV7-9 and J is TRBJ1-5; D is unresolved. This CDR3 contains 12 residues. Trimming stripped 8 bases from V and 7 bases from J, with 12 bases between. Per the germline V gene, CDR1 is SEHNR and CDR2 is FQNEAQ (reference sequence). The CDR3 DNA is TGTGCCAGCGGGAAGGAACGGCAGCCCCAGCATTTT. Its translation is CASGKERQPQHF. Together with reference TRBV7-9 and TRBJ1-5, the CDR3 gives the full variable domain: DTGVSQNPRHKITKRGQNVTFRCDPISEHNRLYWYRQTLGQGPEFLTYFQNEAQLEKSRLLSDRFSAERPKGSFSTLEIQRTEQGDSAMYLCASGKERQPQHFGDGTRLSIL.

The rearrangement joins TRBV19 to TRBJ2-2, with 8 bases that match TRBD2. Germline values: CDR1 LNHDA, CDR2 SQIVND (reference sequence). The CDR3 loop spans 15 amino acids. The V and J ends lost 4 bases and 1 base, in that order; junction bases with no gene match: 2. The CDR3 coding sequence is TGTGCCAGTAGTAACCTAGCGGGGAACACCGGGGAGCTGTTTTTT. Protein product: CASSNLAGNTGELFF.

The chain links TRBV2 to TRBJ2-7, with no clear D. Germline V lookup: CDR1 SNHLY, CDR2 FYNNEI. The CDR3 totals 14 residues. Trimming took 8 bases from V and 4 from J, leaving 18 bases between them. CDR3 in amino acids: CASHMSGDRYEQYF. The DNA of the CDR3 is TGTGCCAGCCATATGTCGGGCGATCGATACGAGCAGTACTTC.

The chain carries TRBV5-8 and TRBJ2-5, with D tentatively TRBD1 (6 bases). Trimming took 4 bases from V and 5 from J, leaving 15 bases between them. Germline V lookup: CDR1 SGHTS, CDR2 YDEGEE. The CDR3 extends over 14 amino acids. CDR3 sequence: CASSQTGTKETQYF. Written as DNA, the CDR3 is TGTGCCAGCAGCCAGACTGGGACAAAGGAGACCCAGTACTTC.

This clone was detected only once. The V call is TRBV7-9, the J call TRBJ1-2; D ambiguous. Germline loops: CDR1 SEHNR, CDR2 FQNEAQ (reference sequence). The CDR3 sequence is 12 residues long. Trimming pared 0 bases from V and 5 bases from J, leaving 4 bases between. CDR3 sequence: CASSLAQYGYTF. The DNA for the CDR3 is TGTGCCAGCAGCTTAGCGCAATATGGCTACACCTTC. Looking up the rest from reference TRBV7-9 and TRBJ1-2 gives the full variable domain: DTGVSQNPRHKITKRGQNVTFRCDPISEHNRLYWYRQTLGQGPEFLTYFQNEAQLEKSRLLSDRFSAERPKGSFSTLEIQRTEQGDSAMYLCASSLAQYGYTFGSGTRLTVV.